This T cell receptor beta chain was recovered during a study of cytomegalovirus exposure and HLA in healthy donors. Across the whole study: Assignment to the Caucasian-associated ancestry cluster applied to roughly 80% of the roughly 400 genotyped donors. Findings and caveats of the study: Data from an earlier analysis indicated that most TCR beta V segments were productive either about 90% or about 30% of the time.

The germline V gene encodes CDR1 SGDLS and CDR2 YYNGEE. J was trimmed by 4 bases and V by 5 bases; bases with no gene match: 6. The CDR3 consists of 14 residues. This clone was picked up one time. The antigen is not known. Amplification used 60 Vbeta primers and 13 Jbeta primers. Some clones are missing from TCRdb's copy, which holds only in-frame ones; the method was immunoSEQ multiplex PCR. The sample has fewer than 300,000 clones, 86% seen once. The receptor was isolated from a man aged 35 to 55 in good health and CMV-seropositive. This chain links TRBV9 with TRBJ2-3; 8 bases agree with TRBD2. The sequenced material came from PBMCs. Here the CDR3 reads CASSPAGVADTQYF. CDR3 coding DNA: TGTGCCAGCAGTCCAGCGGGAGTGGCAGATACGCAGTATTTT.